This TCR beta chain stems from a study of blood T cells in healthy people across ages (dated by TCRdb to the mid-2010s). Notes on the research overall: In model experiments, template switching captured roughly one uniquely barcoded TCR beta cDNA molecule for every two T cells. To track age-related changes in TCR beta repertoire diversity, the study relied on deep sequencing normalized with unique cDNA molecular identifiers. The donors were divided into four age groups: young (average around 15 years), middle-aged (approximately 39), aged (62) and long-lived (around 87). To avoid experimental bias, donors of different ages were spread randomly across the sequencing lanes. Two additional independent replicas of 1 million unique cDNA reads from the same blood draw were analyzed for two donors (one aged 18 to 30 and one aged 80 or older). The full study reports these points: Compared with the aged group, the long-lived group had more naive CD4+ T cells, fewer expanded clones and increased TCR diversity, a pattern suggesting age selection. A strong correlation was found between observed TCR beta diversity and the percentage of naive T cells measured by flow cytometry. Bulk unsorted PBMC profiling prevented conclusive comparison of naive and antigen-experienced compartments. The CMV infection status of donors was not known, potentially confounding age-related changes in expanded clonotypes. Estimates of total diversity based on one million sequenced T cells were considered lower bounds and underestimates. Observed TCR beta diversity per million T cells fell roughly linearly with age, and a significant reduction was already apparent by age about 36.

V drops 5 bases and J drops 10 bases, leaving 15 bases in between. CDR1 and CDR2 were assigned from the germline V gene as SGHRS and YFSETQ. The CDR3 runs 12 residues from the cysteine to the phenylalanine. The kept DNA is CDR3 alone, 36 bases in frame from the first base. Of note for this clonotype: The antigen it recognizes is unknown. It has no much larger one-base neighbor in the sample; base qualities were not kept.

Libraries were constructed by 5' RACE. TCRdb names Illumina HiSeq 2500 as the instrument used. A second PCR of about 6 to 11 cycles was performed with a sample-barcoded 5' primer and a J-beta primer mix. A unique molecular identifier was introduced onto each TCR beta cDNA molecule by a template-switch 5' adaptor carrying 12 random nucleotides. Each sample yielded at least 2.5 million CDR3-containing paired-end reads. All of the RNA was converted into first-strand cDNA using the Mint cDNA synthesis kit, with a TRBC-specific oligonucleotide serving as the primer. All cDNA was treated with uracil-DNA glycosylase and then went through a first 18-cycle PCR with the universal primers M1SS and BC2_uni_R. The source study handled its data this way. Normalization of each sample was performed by random selection of 1 million high-quality reads, each carrying a distinct molecular identifier. Reads with shared molecular identifiers were discarded instead of being binned into consensus sequences. CDR3 identification, clonotype clustering and error correction used MiTCR with a Q25 quality threshold and the strictest error-elimination algorithm. A nonparametric unseen species model with Euler transformation was used to estimate a lower bound on total TCR beta diversity. TCRdb reprocessed the public reads (quality trimming at Q25 with fastp, clone calling with MiXCR) and kept in-frame beta chains. Rows with a matching CDR3 protein are joined into one entry that keeps the most common DNA and genes. The V and J calls were not made by the authors but by TCRdb's processing. Here the sample has 1.4 million or so distinct CDR3 sequences; roughly 43% occur a single time. Together, the top ten hold over 3.5% of the sample.

The donors were under 40 Caucasian individuals from Russia, aged about 6 to 100 years, who were systemically healthy. Roughly 9.5 milliliters of peripheral blood were drawn from each donor into EDTA-treated Vacutainer tubes. Ficoll-Paque density-gradient centrifugation was used to isolate PBMCs, with at least 7 million per sample. Total RNA, at least 5 micrograms per sample, was extracted from PBMCs with Trizol reagent. Naive CD45RAhigh/CD27high T cell percentages were measured by flow cytometry on a PBMC aliquot from every donor. The specimen sequenced was blood. The rearranged segments are TRBV5-1 and TRBJ1-2; matching of 6 bases hints at TRBD1 as the D gene. The TCR sequence derives from a woman between 18 and 29 years old in good health. The DNA reads TGCGCCAGCAGACCTGAAAGGGGGTTCTACACCTTC. Translation gives CASRPERGFYTF.